A selection of T cell receptor beta chains follows, all from one sample in a study of blood T cell repertoires in COVID-19. Profiled with immunoSEQ multiplex PCR; TCRdb holds only in-frame clones, not every one. The data contain about 190,000 clones, roughly 80% of them singletons. The sequenced sample consisted of peripheral blood. Receptors were obtained from a woman aged 55-69 years with COVID-19, enrolled during active disease. Both conserved end residues are part of each CDR3. Each record gives: clone size, D gene, J gene, V gene, CDR3 DNA, CDR3 protein. The D gene is left open where the match is weak. Expanded clones get a size class; other rows say once, few or many, or leave the size out.

-,-,TRBJ1-1,TRBV7-9,TGTGCCAGCAGCCCTCGACAGAACATAGACCCTGAAGCTTTCTTT,CASSPRQNIDPEAFF
-,TRBD1,TRBJ2-7,TRBV7-8,TGTGCCAGCAGCTTGGGACGACAGGGGGGTATCCACGAGCAGTACTTC,CASSLGRQGGIHEQYF
-,-,TRBJ2-3,TRBV7-3,TGTGCCAGCAGCCCCCGGACGGGAGCGTCAGATACGCAGTATTTT,CASSPRTGASDTQYF
-,-,TRBJ2-5,TRBV10-3,TGTGCCGCAAACGAGGGCAGGGGATTGGAGACCCAGTACTTC,CAANEGRGLETQYF
-,TRBD1,TRBJ1-4,TRBV11-3,TGTGCCAGCAGCCCATCATCGGGACAGGGAAATTGTCTGTTTTTT,CASSPSSGQGNCLFF
-,TRBD2,TRBJ2-5,TRBV5-4,TGTGCCAGCAGCTCCGCGGGACTAGCGGCCCAAGAGACCCAGTACTTC,CASSSAGLAAQETQYF
-,-,TRBJ1-1,TRBV9,TGTGCCAGCAGTTTAGTAGAGAACACTGAAGCTTTCTTT,CASSLVENTEAFF
-,TRBD2,TRBJ2-5,TRBV5-1,TGCGCCAGCAGCTTTGGGTCCCCCTTGGCGGGGGGCCACCAAGAGACCCAGTACTTC,CASSFGSPLAGGHQETQYF
-,-,TRBJ1-2,TRBV19,TGTGCCACCTCCAGGGAGGAAAGAGGCTACACCTTC,CATSREERGYTF
-,TRBD2,TRBJ2-1,TRBV7-3,TGTGCCAGCAGCTTACCGGGACTACCGTACAATGAGCAGTTCTTC,CASSLPGLPYNEQFF
-,-,TRBJ1-3,TRBV4-2,TGTGCCAGCAGCCAAGGGGGCGGGGACCGCCTCTCTGGAAACACCATATATTTT,CASSQGGGDRLSGNTIYF
-,-,TRBJ1-2,TRBV3-1/TRBV3-2,TGTGCCAGCAGCCAAGGGAGGGGTTGGGGCTACACCTTC,CASSQGRGWGYTF
few,TRBD1,TRBJ2-3,TRBV9,TGTGCCAGCAGCGTGGGACAGGCCCCTAATACGCAGTATTTT,CASSVGQAPNTQYF
-,-,TRBJ2-1,TRBV7-8,TGTGCCAGCAGCCGGGGCCTATTCAATGAGCAGTTCTTC,CASSRGLFNEQFF
once,TRBD2,TRBJ2-3,TRBV6-2/TRBV6-3,TGTGCCAGCACCCCCTCGCTAGCGGGAGAAAATACGCAGTATTTT,CASTPSLAGENTQYF
-,TRBD1,TRBJ1-1,TRBV28,TGTGCCAGCAGTTTTGGAGGGGGCAGGTCAGCTTTCTTT,CASSFGGGRSAFF
-,TRBD1,TRBJ1-5,TRBV11-2,TGTGCCAGCAGCTTAGGTCCGGGACAGAATCAGCCCCAGCATTTT,CASSLGPGQNQPQHF
-,-,TRBJ1-5,TRBV19,TGTGCCAGTAGCAATAGCAATCAGCCCCAGCATTTT,CASSNSNQPQHF
-,TRBD1,TRBJ1-1,TRBV3-1/TRBV3-2,TGTGCCAGCAGCCAGTTGACAGGGGTGAACACTGAAGCTTTCTTT,CASSQLTGVNTEAFF
-,TRBD2,TRBJ2-1,TRBV24-1,TGTGCCACCAGTGATTTTAGCGGGAGTTCCTACAATGAGCAGTTCTTC,CATSDFSGSSYNEQFF
few,-,TRBJ2-1,TRBV19,TGTGCCAGTAGTATGTGGACTGATAACAATGAGCAGTTCTTC,CASSMWTDNNEQFF
-,-,TRBJ1-2,TRBV19,TGTGCCAGTACCCGGGGGGACACCTATGGCTACACCTTC,CASTRGDTYGYTF
-,TRBD1,TRBJ1-6,TRBV6-5,TGTGCCAGCAGTTACATACAGGGGAATTCACCCCTCCACTTT,CASSYIQGNSPLHF
-,TRBD2,TRBJ2-7,TRBV5-8,TGTGCCAGCAGCTTGGGAATAGCGGGAGGGCCTGTGGACGAGCAGTACTTC,CASSLGIAGGPVDEQYF
-,TRBD1,TRBJ2-1,TRBV6-5,TGTGCCAGCAGCCGGACAGGGGGCAATGAGCAGTTCTTC,CASSRTGGNEQFF
-,-,TRBJ2-5,TRBV27,TGTGCCAGCAGTTTAGGGTTGTGGGGAGGAGAGACCCAGTACTTC,CASSLGLWGGETQYF
few,-,TRBJ2-7,TRBV10-3,TGTGCCATCAGTGTGGGACTTAGCTACGAGCAGTACTTC,CAISVGLSYEQYF
-,-,TRBJ1-1,TRBV3-1/TRBV3-2,TGTGCCAGCAGCCAGGAGGGGTCTTGGACTGAAGCTTTCTTT,CASSQEGSWTEAFF
-,TRBD2,TRBJ2-3,TRBV7-9,TGTGCCAGCAGCTTAGTTGGGGGGGGCACAGATACGCAGTATTTT,CASSLVGGGTDTQYF
-,-,TRBJ2-3,TRBV7-3,TGTGCCAGCAGCTTAGCGGGGAGGACAGATACGCAGTATTTT,CASSLAGRTDTQYF
-,-,TRBJ2-1,TRBV28,TGTGCCAGCAGTTTATTAGGGGCGGGAATGAATGAGCAGTTCTTC,CASSLLGAGMNEQFF
-,TRBD2,TRBJ2-3,TRBV5-1,TGCGCCAGCAGCTTGATGAGCGGGGGGGCCACAGATACGCAGTATTTT,CASSLMSGGATDTQYF
once,TRBD1,TRBJ1-3,TRBV19,TGTGCCAGTAGTATAATTCCTCCCCTGACAGGGAGGTCTGGAAACACCATATATTTT,CASSIIPPLTGRSGNTIYF
-,TRBD2,TRBJ2-2,TRBV7-3,TGTGCCAGCAGCCTTAGCGGGAGGGCCACCGGGGAGCTGTTTTTT,CASSLSGRATGELFF
-,TRBD1,TRBJ2-3,TRBV11-2,TGTGCCAGCAGCTTAGGCAGGGGGCGAGATACGCAGTATTTT,CASSLGRGRDTQYF
-,TRBD2,TRBJ2-3,TRBV28,TGTGCCAGCAGTTTATTGGCTAGCGGGGGCACAGATACGCAGTATTTT,CASSLLASGGTDTQYF
-,-,TRBJ1-6,TRBV12-3/TRBV12-4,TGTGCCAGCAGCATACAGGGTACGTCCCTCCACTTT,CASSIQGTSLHF
-,TRBD1,TRBJ1-6,TRBV13,TGTGCCAGCAGCTCCGCCGGGACAGGGGGCGTCAATTCACCCCTCCACTTT,CASSSAGTGGVNSPLHF
-,TRBD2,TRBJ2-1,TRBV10-3,TGTGCCTCCGGAGGGGGACTAGCGTTGTACGAGCAGTTCTTC,CASGGGLALYEQFF
-,-,TRBJ1-1,TRBV7-6,TGTGCCAGCAGCGGACGGGGACACCCGAACACTGAAGCTTTCTTT,CASSGRGHPNTEAFF
few,-,TRBJ2-1,TRBV4-2,TGTGCCAGCAGCCAAGAAAACAGCTACAATGAGCAGTTCTTC,CASSQENSYNEQFF
-,-,TRBJ1-3,TRBV27,TGTGCCAGCAGTTTTCGGGAACATGGAAACACCATATATTTT,CASSFREHGNTIYF
-,-,TRBJ2-7,TRBV4-2,TGTGCCAGCAGCCGCCTAGGGGGGGACGAGCAGTACTTC,CASSRLGGDEQYF
-,-,TRBJ1-5,TRBV21-1,TGTGCCAGCAGCAAATCCCCCGATACCCGTGGGGACAGGGATTCGGATCAGCCCCAGCATTTT,CASSKSPDTRGDRDSDQPQHF